What follows are 21 T cell receptor beta chains derived from one specimen sequenced in a study of beta chain features in type 1 diabetes. Every bit of the isolated RNA underwent reverse transcription, so sequencing read expressed TCRB transcripts. Profiled with immunoSEQ multiplex PCR; TCRdb holds only in-frame clones, not every one. In the table there are over 350,000 clones, about 14% of which are singletons. Sequenced: naive CD4+ T cells from blood. The receptors stem from a young woman in good health.

This clone was observed a handful of times. J is TRBJ2-7 and V is TRBV30; 9 bases fit TRBD1. J lost 6 bases, V lost 1 base, and 7 bases had no gene match. The CDR3 runs 14 residues. Germline V CDR1 and CDR2: GTSNPN, SVGIG (reference sequence). The CDR3 is CAWSGDRERVEQYF. The CDR3 nucleotides read TGTGCCTGGAGTGGGGACAGGGAAAGGGTCGAGCAGTACTTC.

V gene TRBV11-1 combines with J gene TRBJ1-1; 11 bases agree with TRBD1. The J segment lost 9 bases and the V segment lost 5 bases, leaving 2 bases of the junction unmatched. Germline CDR1 is SGHAT and CDR2 is FQDESV (reference sequence). The CDR3 is 12 residues long. Here the CDR3 reads CASSEDRGQAFF. CDR3 DNA sequence: TGTGCCAGCAGCGAGGACAGGGGGCAAGCTTTCTTT.

This clone has only a few counts. The V call is TRBV4-2, the J call TRBJ2-7; 9 bases match TRBD2. The germline gives CDR1 LGHNA, CDR2 YNFKEQ. This CDR3 spans 16 amino acids. The trim removed 3 bases at V and 7 bases at J, leaving 13 bases unmatched. CDR3 amino acids: CASSQMGVAGEKEQYF. The CDR3 nucleotides are TGTGCCAGCAGCCAGATGGGGGTAGCGGGAGAGAAAGAGCAGTACTTC.

This clone was seen a handful of times. This chain joins TRBV25-1 and TRBJ2-7; 9 bases align to TRBD2. The CDR3 is 14 amino acids. CDR1 is MGHDK and CDR2 is SYGVNS in the germline V gene. V lost 3 bases and J lost 6; bases outside the gene matches: 6. The chain's CDR3 is CASSERGRAPEQYF. The CDR3 coding sequence is TGTGCCAGCAGTGAGCGCGGGAGGGCCCCCGAGCAGTACTTC.

Only a few counts were recorded for this clone. V usage is TRBV7-8 and J usage is TRBJ1-2; D possibly corresponds to TRBD1 (6 bases). This CDR3 has 14 residues. Trimming stripped 1 base from V and 8 bases from J, with 14 bases between. Germline V gene data show CDR1 as SGHVS and CDR2 as FQNEAQ. CDR3 coding DNA: TGTGCCAGCAGCTTAGGTGACAGGCGGGCCGGCTACACCTTC. It specifies CASSLGDRRAGYTF.

The chain has TRBV11-2 and TRBJ2-2; D is ambiguous. V lost 3 bases, J lost 2 bases, and 7 bases lay in between. CDR1 is SGHAT, CDR2 FQNNGV, per germline. This CDR3 contains 14 residues. CDR3 in DNA: TGTGCCAGCAGCTTCCCCTTAAACACCGGGGAGCTGTTTTTT. Encoded protein: CASSFPLNTGELFF.

The chain couples TRBV7-3 to TRBJ2-7; 10 nucleotides align to TRBD1. The CDR3 extends over 15 amino acids. V lost 2 bases to trimming and J lost 2 bases; unmatched junction nucleotides: 3. Germline V gives CDR1 SGHTA, CDR2 FQGTGA. CDR3 region: CASSLVGQGAYEQYF. The CDR3 DNA reads as TGTGCCAGCAGCTTAGTAGGACAGGGGGCCTACGAGCAGTACTTC.

The table lists this clone with a few counts. This sequence joins TRBV4-1 and TRBJ2-1, with a tentative D call TRBD1 (5 bases). The CDR3 length is 16 residues. Germline CDR1 is MGHRA and CDR2 is YSYEKL. V was pared by 5 bases and J by 6 bases, with 20 bases between. For the CDR3, the DNA is TGCGCCAGCAGCTTGCCGGGTCAGGGAATGGCCAATGAGCAGTTCTTC. Protein sequence: CASSLPGQGMANEQFF.

The chain is built from TRBV30 and TRBJ1-3, with D perhaps TRBD1 (5 bases). Germline assignment: CDR1 GTSNPN and CDR2 SVGIG (reference sequence). This CDR3 contains 12 residues. With 5 bases removed from V and 6 bases from J, the gap between germline ends came to 11 bases. CDR3 amino acids: CAWSQGQNTIYF. CDR3 bases: TGTGCCTGGTCCCAGGGCCAAAACACCATATATTTT.

This clone was counted between two and nine times. V and J are TRBV11-3 and TRBJ2-3; D might be TRBD1 (5 bases). The V end was cut by 2 bases, the J end by 5 bases, with 8 bases between. Germline CDR1 SGHNT, CDR2 YENEEA. The CDR3 runs 13 residues. The CDR3, as DNA: TGTGCCAGCAGCTTACAACAGGTAGATACGCAGTATTTT. It codes for CASSLQQVDTQYF.

The chain combines TRBV6-5 with TRBJ1-5; D gene ambiguous. Germline V gene sequence: CDR1 MNHEY, CDR2 SVGAGI. V lost 0 bases, J lost 4 bases, and 10 bases lay in between. The CDR3 is made up of 15 amino acids. CDR3 sequence (DNA): TGTGCCAGCAGTTACTCGAAACAGACAAATCAGCCCCAGCATTTT. As protein: CASSYSKQTNQPQHF.

This clone was detected only a few times. The chain recombines TRBV9 with TRBJ2-1; D gene ambiguous. The length of the CDR3 is 14 residues. Trimming stripped 0 bases from V and 0 bases from J, with 4 bases between. Looked up from germline, CDR1 is SGDLS and CDR2 is YYNGEE. The CDR3 coding sequence is TGTGCCAGCAGCGTAGAGAGCTCCTACAATGAGCAGTTCTTC. Protein: CASSVESSYNEQFF.

The gene calls are TRBV7-9 and TRBJ1-1; 7 bases match TRBD1. The CDR3 loop spans 15 amino acids. CDR1 is SEHNR, CDR2 FQNEAQ, per germline (reference sequence). V lost 5 bases to trimming and J lost 4 bases; unmatched junction nucleotides: 10. CDR3 DNA: TGTGCCAGCAGCGTAGGACAGGCCTGGGGCACTGAAGCTTTCTTT. Its protein product is CASSVGQAWGTEAFF.

The V gene is TRBV12-2, the J gene TRBJ2-7; the table's D gene call, TRBD2, was not cross checked with the DNA. TRBV12-2 is a documented pseudogene. This CDR3 is 13 amino acids long. The CDR3 is CASRPDWSYEQYF. The DNA for the CDR3 is TGTGCAAGTCGCCCCGACTGGTCCTACGAGCAGTACTTC.

Only a few counts were recorded for this clone. The V call is TRBV5-1, the J call TRBJ1-5; 9 nucleotides agree with TRBD1. This CDR3 has 15 amino acids. V gave up 0 bases and J gave up 3 bases; unmatched junction bases: 1. Germline CDR1 SGHRS, CDR2 YFSETQ. The CDR3 loop is CASSLGTGVNQPQHF. The CDR3 DNA reads TGCGCCAGCAGCTTGGGGACAGGGGTCAATCAGCCCCAGCATTTT.

The chain joins TRBV7-2 to TRBJ2-7; 7 nucleotides line up with TRBD1. This CDR3 region has 13 residues. CDR1 is SGHTA, CDR2 FQGNSA, per germline. V trimming: 8 bases; J trimming: 3 bases; junction bases outside the gene matches: 7. The CDR3 sequence is CASAQGHRYEQYF. DNA of the CDR3: TGTGCCAGCGCACAGGGGCACCGCTACGAGCAGTACTTC.

This sequence joins TRBV18 and TRBJ2-1; no firm D call. Germline assignment: CDR1 KGHSH and CDR2 LQKENI. V lost 4 bases and J 4 bases, leaving 11 bases between the germline ends. The CDR3 spans 14 residues. In DNA form, the CDR3 reads TGTGCCAGCTCACTCCCGGTCATTTACAATGAGCAGTTCTTC. Translation: CASSLPVIYNEQFF.

This chain uses TRBV11-2 with TRBJ2-3, with D unresolved. CDR1 and CDR2 (germline): SGHAT, FQNNGV. This CDR3 spans 14 amino acids. Trimming left V 3 bases short and J 0 bases short, with 7 bases between. The CDR3 sequence: CASSLRLSTDTQYF. The CDR3 DNA sequence: TGTGCCAGCAGCTTGAGGTTGAGCACAGATACGCAGTATTTT.

This clone was detected only a few times. V is TRBV6-5 and J is TRBJ1-1; possibly TRBD1 for D (5 bases). The ends were cut back, 7 bases at V and 8 bases at J, with 14 bases in the middle. CDR1 is MNHEY, CDR2 SVGAGI, per germline. The CDR3 is made up of 12 amino acids. CDR3 bases: TGTGCCAGCACTACCGACAGCTCAGAAGCTTTCTTT. Its protein product is CASTTDSSEAFF.

This clone has a handful of counts. J is TRBJ1-1 and V is TRBV2; 8 nucleotides agree with TRBD1. The CDR3 covers 13 residues. The junction had 3 bases not matched to a gene; V was cut back by 5 bases and J by 4 bases. The germline V gene has CDR1 SNHLY and CDR2 FYNNEI. DNA for the CDR3: TGTGCCAGCAGTCCGGACAGGGTCACTGAAGCTTTCTTT. This codes for CASSPDRVTEAFF.

Only a few counts were recorded for this clone. The chain couples TRBV7-9 to TRBJ2-1; 10 nucleotides agree with TRBD1. After removal of 5 bases from V and 1 base from J, the junction contained 11 bases not matched to a gene. From germline, CDR1 is SEHNR and CDR2 FQNEAQ (reference sequence). The length of the CDR3 is 18 residues. The CDR3 bases are TGTGCCAGCAGCCACCAGAGAGGGACAGGGGCGTCCTACAATGAGCAGTTCTTC. Translated, it gives CASSHQRGTGASYNEQFF.